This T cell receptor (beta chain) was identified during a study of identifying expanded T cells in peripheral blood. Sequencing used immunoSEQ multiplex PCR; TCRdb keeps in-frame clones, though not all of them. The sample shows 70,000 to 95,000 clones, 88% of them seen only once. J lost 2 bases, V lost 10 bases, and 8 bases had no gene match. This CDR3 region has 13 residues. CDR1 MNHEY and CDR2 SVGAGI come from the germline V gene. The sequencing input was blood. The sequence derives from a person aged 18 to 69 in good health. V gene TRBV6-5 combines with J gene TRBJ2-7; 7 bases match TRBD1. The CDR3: CATRNQGAYEQYF. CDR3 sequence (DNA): TGTGCCACCCGAAACCAGGGGGCCTACGAGCAGTACTTC.